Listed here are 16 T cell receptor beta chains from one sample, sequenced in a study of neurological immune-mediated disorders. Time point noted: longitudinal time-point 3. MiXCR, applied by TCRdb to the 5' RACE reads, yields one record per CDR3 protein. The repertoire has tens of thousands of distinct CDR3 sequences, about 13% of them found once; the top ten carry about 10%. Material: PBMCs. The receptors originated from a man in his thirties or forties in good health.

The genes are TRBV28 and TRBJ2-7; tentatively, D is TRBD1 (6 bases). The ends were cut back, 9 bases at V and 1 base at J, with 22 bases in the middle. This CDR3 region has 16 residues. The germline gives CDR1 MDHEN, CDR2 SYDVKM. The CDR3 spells CASSPPQGSGSYEQYF. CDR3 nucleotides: TGTGCCAGTAGTCCGCCACAGGGATCCGGTTCCTACGAGCAGTACTTC.

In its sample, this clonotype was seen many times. CDR3: CASSVSGGLGETQYF. The CDR3 DNA reads as TGTGCCAGCAGCGTGAGTGGGGGCCTGGGAGAGACCCAGTACTTC. V is TRBV9 and J is TRBJ2-5; TRBD1 might be the D (6 bases). This CDR3 has 15 residues. In germline, CDR1 is SGDLS, CDR2 YYNGEE. V gave up 2 bases and J gave up 4 bases, with 15 bases separating them.

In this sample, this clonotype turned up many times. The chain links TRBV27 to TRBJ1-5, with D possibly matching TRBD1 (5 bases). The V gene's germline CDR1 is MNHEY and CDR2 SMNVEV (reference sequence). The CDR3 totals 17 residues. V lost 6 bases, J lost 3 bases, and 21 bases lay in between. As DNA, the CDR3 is TGTGCCAGCAGGAAGGGGCGGATCTCTATTTCCAATCAGCCCCAGCATTTT. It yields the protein CASRKGRISISNQPQHF.

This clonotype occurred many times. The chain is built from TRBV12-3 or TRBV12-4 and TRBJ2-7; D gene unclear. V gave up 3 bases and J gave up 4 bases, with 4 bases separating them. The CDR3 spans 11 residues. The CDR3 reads CASSLVYEQYF. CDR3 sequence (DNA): TGTGCCAGCAGTTTGGTTTACGAGCAGTACTTC.

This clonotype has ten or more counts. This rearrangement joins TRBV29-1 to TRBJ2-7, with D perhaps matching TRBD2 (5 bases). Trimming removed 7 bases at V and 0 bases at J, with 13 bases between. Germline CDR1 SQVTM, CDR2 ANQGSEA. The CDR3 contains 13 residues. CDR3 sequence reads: CSGQSGSSYEQYF. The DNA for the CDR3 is TGCAGCGGACAAAGCGGAAGCTCCTACGAGCAGTACTTC.

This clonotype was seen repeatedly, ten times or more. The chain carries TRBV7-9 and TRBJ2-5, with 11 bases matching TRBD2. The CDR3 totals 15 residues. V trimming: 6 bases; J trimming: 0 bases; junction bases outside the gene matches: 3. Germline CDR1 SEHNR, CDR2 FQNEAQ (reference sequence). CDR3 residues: CASRLTSGDQETQYF. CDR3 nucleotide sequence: TGTGCCAGCAGGCTGACTAGCGGGGACCAAGAGACCCAGTACTTC.

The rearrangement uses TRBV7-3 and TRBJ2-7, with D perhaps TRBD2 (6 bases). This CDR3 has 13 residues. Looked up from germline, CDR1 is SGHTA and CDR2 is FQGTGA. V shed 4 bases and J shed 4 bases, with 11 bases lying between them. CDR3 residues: CASSSGLLYEQYF. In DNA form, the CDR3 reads TGTGCCAGCAGCTCGGGACTGCTGTACGAGCAGTACTTC.

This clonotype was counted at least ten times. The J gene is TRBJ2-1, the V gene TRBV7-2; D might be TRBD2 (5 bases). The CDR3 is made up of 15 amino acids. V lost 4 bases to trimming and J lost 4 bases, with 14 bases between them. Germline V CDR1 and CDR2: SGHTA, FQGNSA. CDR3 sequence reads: CASSSGSGPYNEQFF. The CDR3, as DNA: TGTGCCAGCAGCTCGGGGAGTGGGCCTTACAATGAGCAGTTCTTC.

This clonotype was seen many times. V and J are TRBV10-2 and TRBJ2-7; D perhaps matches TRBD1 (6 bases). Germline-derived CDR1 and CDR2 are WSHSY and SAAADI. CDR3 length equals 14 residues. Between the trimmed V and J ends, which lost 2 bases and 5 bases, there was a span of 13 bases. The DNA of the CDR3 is TGCGCCAGCAGTGAGCAAGGGGGATGGAACGAGCAGTACTTC. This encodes CASSEQGGWNEQYF.

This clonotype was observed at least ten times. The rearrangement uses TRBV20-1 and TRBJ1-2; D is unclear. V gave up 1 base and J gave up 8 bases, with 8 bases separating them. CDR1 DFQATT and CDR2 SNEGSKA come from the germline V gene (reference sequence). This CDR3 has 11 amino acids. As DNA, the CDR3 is TGCAGTGCTAGAGGGGGATTGGGCTACACCTTC. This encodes CSARGGLGYTF.

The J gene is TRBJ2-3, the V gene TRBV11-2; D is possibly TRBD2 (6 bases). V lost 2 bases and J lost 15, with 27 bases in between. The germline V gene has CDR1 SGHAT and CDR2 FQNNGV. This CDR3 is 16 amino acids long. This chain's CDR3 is CASSLRSRGGADTHYF. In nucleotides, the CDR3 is TGTGCCAGCAGCTTAAGGTCGAGGGGAGGCGCAGATACTCATTATTTT.

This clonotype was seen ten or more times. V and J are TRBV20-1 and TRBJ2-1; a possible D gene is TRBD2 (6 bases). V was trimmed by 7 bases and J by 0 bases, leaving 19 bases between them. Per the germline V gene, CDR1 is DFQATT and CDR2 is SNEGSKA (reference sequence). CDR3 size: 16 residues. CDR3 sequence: CSVLSGSSSSYNEQFF. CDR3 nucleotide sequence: TGCAGTGTATTGAGCGGGTCGTCGAGCTCCTACAATGAGCAGTTCTTC.

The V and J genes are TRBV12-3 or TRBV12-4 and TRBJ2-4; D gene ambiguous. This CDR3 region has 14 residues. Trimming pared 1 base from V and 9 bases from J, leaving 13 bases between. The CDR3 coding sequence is TGTGCCAGCAGTTTAGGGTCACAGCTTACCATTCAGTACTTC. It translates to CASSLGSQLTIQYF.

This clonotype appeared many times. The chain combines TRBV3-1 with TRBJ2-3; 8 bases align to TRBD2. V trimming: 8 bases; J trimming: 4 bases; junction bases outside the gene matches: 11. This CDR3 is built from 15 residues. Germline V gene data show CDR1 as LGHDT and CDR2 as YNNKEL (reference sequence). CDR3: CASGLGLVTADTQYF. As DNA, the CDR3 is TGTGCCAGCGGCCTGGGACTAGTGACTGCAGATACGCAGTATTTT.

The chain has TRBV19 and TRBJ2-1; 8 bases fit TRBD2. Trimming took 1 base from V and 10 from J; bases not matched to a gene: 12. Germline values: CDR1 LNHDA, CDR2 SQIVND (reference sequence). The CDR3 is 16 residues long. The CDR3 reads CASSIAPSRGGGEQFF. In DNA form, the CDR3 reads TGTGCCAGTAGTATAGCCCCGAGCCGCGGCGGGGGGGAGCAGTTCTTC. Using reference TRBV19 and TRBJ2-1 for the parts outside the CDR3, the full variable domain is DGGITQSPKYLFRKEGQNVTLSCEQNLNHDAMYWYRQDPGQGLRLIYYSQIVNDFQKGDIAEGYSVSREKKESFPLTVTSAQKNPTAFYLCASSIAPSRGGGEQFFGPGTRLTVL.

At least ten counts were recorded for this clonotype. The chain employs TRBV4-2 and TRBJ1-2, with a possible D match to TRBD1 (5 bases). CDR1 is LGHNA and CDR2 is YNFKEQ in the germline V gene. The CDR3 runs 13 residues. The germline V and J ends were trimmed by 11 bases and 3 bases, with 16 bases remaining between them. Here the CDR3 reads CASARQGDYGYTF. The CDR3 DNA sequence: TGTGCCTCGGCGCGGCAGGGCGACTATGGCTACACCTTC.